This TCR beta chain was documented in a study of blood T cell repertoires in COVID-19. This table comes from immunoSEQ multiplex PCR, and its TCRdb copy is limited to in-frame clones, with some not included. Here the sample spans around 300,000 clones, approximately 88% being singletons. Germline values: CDR1 PRHDT, CDR2 FYEKMQ (reference sequence). Trimming took 5 bases from V and 8 from J; bases not matched to a gene: 9. The CDR3 covers 14 residues. This clone appeared once. Sequenced: peripheral blood. This TCR derives from a woman aged 30 to 39 with COVID-19, enrolled during active disease. J is TRBJ1-2 and V is TRBV13, with 9 positions matching TRBD1. The CDR3 coding sequence is TGTGCCAGCAGCATTGACAGGGGGGGTGGCGGCTACACCTTC. The encoded protein is CASSIDRGGGGYTF.